This is a list of T cell receptor beta chains from one sample in a study of T cell repertoires in cytomegalovirus infection. Using its own MiXCR run on the reads, TCRdb lists one record per CDR3 protein. The sample has roughly 100,000 distinct CDR3 sequences; about 40% are singletons. Their target antigens are unknown. The sequences come from CD8+ T cells from cultured PBMCs, collected from culture after CMV antigen stimulation. The receptors come from a human donor in good health (CMV status not recorded). Some clones in this sample may be carry-over from other donors' samples. CDR3s include the opening cysteine and the closing phenylalanine or tryptophan. Fields, in order: clone size, J gene, V gene, D gene, CDR3 DNA, CDR3 protein. D genes are given only for firm matches. Only part of the rows carry a size: once, few, many, or a class if the clone is expanded.

>few|TRBJ2-2|TRBV7-8|TRBD2
TGTGCCAGCAGCTTAGGAGCGGCGGGAGGCGGCACCGGGGAGCTGTTTTTT
CASSLGAAGGGTGELFF
>.|TRBJ1-2|TRBV6-6|.
TGTGCCAGCAGTTACTCGACCTTTACGGAATATGGCTACACCTTC
CASSYSTFTEYGYTF
>once|TRBJ1-1|TRBV7-2|.
TGTGCCAGCAGCTTAATTGGGGGAAAAGCTTTCTTT
CASSLIGGKAFF
>many|TRBJ2-7|TRBV11-2|TRBD1
TGTGCCAGCAGCTTAGTAGCCACAGGGGATGGAGGCGAGCAGTACTTC
CASSLVATGDGGEQYF
>few|TRBJ2-3|TRBV11-2|.
TGTGCCAGCAGCTTAGCGGTCAGTCAAGCAGATACGCAGTATTTT
CASSLAVSQADTQYF
>.|TRBJ1-1|TRBV2|.
TGTGCCAGCAGTGTTTGGAACACTGAAGCTTTCTTT
CASSVWNTEAFF
>.|TRBJ2-5|TRBV12-3/TRBV12-4|TRBD2
TGTGCCAGCAGTTTAGCGCTGGTGACTAGCGGGGGCCCCGCGACCCAGTACTTC
CASSLALVTSGGPATQYF
>few|TRBJ1-1|TRBV13|.
TGTGCCAGCAGCACGACGGTGATGAACACTGAAGCTTTCTTT
CASSTTVMNTEAFF
>.|TRBJ2-7|TRBV20-1|TRBD2
TGCAGTGCTAATGACCTAGCGGTAGAGCAGTACTTC
CSANDLAVEQYF
>few|TRBJ2-2|TRBV18|.
TGTGCCAGCTCACCACTCGGGGAGCTGTTTTTT
CASSPLGELFF
>.|TRBJ2-1|TRBV12-3/TRBV12-4|.
TGTGCCAGCAGTTTATGGCTAGCCCCTAGCTCCTACAATGAGCAGTTCTTC
CASSLWLAPSSYNEQFF
>.|TRBJ1-2|TRBV7-9|.
TGTGCCAGCAGCTTAGGAGCGCCCTCGAGCACCTTC
CASSLGAPSSTF
>.|TRBJ1-6|TRBV2|.
TGTGCCAGCGGGCCTGGGGGGAATTCACCCCTCCACTTT
CASGPGGNSPLHF
>.|TRBJ1-6|TRBV7-9|.
TGTGCCAGCAGCTTCCTCGGGGGGCAGAATTCACCCCTCCACTTT
CASSFLGGQNSPLHF
>many|TRBJ2-7|TRBV7-9|.
TGTGCCAGCAGCTTAATAGAGTCCGAGCAGTACTTC
CASSLIESEQYF
>.|TRBJ1-2|TRBV10-3|TRBD1
TGTGCCATCACCGAGGGGGACAGGAACATACTATACTATGGCTACACCTTC
CAITEGDRNILYYGYTF
>few|TRBJ1-1|TRBV27|TRBD1
TGTGCCAGCAGTCACCGTGGACAGGGAAGTTTGACTGAAGCTTTCTTT
CASSHRGQGSLTEAFF
>.|TRBJ1-1|TRBV7-2|.
TGTGCCAGCAGCTCAGTATGGGAGGCCGTGACTGAAGCTTTCTTT
CASSSVWEAVTEAFF
>.|TRBJ2-4|TRBV6-5|.
TGTGCCAGCAGTTACATCCGAGGGGACGGTACGCGGGACATTCAGTACTTC
CASSYIRGDGTRDIQYF
>.|TRBJ1-4|TRBV7-9|TRBD1
TGTGCCAGCAGCCCGACAGGGGCGGAGGAAAAACTGTTTTTT
CASSPTGAEEKLFF
>many|TRBJ2-5|TRBV7-6|TRBD1
TGTGCCAGCAGCACCCTGACAGGGCAAGAGACCCAGTACTTC
CASSTLTGQETQYF
>once|TRBJ2-2|TRBV4-1|.
TGCGCCAGCTCGAGCCAGGGATCCCCCGGGGAGCTGTTTTTT
CASSSQGSPGELFF
>.|TRBJ2-7|TRBV4-1|.
TGCGCCAGCAGCCCAGGTGGGCAGGGGCCCTACGAGCAGTACTTC
CASSPGGQGPYEQYF
>.|TRBJ1-2|TRBV12-3/TRBV12-4|.
TGTGCCAGCAGCGACGGGAACTATGGCTACACCTTC
CASSDGNYGYTF
>.|TRBJ1-1|TRBV6-5|.
TGTGCCAGCAGTTACTTTGGAGACACTGAAGCTTTCTTT
CASSYFGDTEAFF
>once|TRBJ2-1|TRBV27|TRBD2
TGTGCCAGCAGTCCCGGGAGGCGCAATGAGCAGTTCTTC
CASSPGRRNEQFF
>.|TRBJ2-4|TRBV7-4|TRBD1
TGTGCCAGCAGCTTAATGGGACAGGGTGCCGGGGCCAAAAACATTCAGTACTTC
CASSLMGQGAGAKNIQYF
>few|TRBJ2-2|TRBV7-2|.
TGTGCCAGCAGCTCCACCATCCCAGGGACCGGGGAGCTGTTTTTT
CASSSTIPGTGELFF
>.|TRBJ2-7|TRBV10-3|.
TGTGCCATCAGTGAGTCAATTTCGGCAGCCGAGCAGTACTTC
CAISESISAAEQYF
>.|TRBJ2-4|TRBV5-4|.
TGTGCCAGCAGCTTGGCGGGGGAGGGGAGGGGGTCTGAAGCCAAAAACATTCAGTACTTC
CASSLAGEGRGSEAKNIQYF
>few|TRBJ2-5|TRBV11-2|TRBD2
TGTGCCAGCAGCTTAGTACCTAGCGGGGTCGGAGAGACCCAGTACTTC
CASSLVPSGVGETQYF
>few|TRBJ2-7|TRBV6-6|.
TGTGCCAGCGGCGGGGCCTCCTACGAGCAGTACTTC
CASGGASYEQYF
>many|TRBJ1-1|TRBV28|.
TGTGCCAGCCAACGTGGGACATCTCTGAACACTGAAGCTTTCTTT
CASQRGTSLNTEAFF
>few|TRBJ1-1|TRBV4-1|.
TGCGCCAGCAGCCCCCAACCGGGACAAAAGACTGAAGCTTTCTTT
CASSPQPGQKTEAFF
>few|TRBJ1-6|TRBV27|.
TGTGCCAGCAGTCCCGGACCCTGGGGCGGAAATTCACCCCTCCACTTT
CASSPGPWGGNSPLHF
>many|TRBJ1-3|TRBV28|.
TGTGCCAGCAGTTCCCCCTACAAAGAAACTGGAAACACCATATATTTT
CASSSPYKETGNTIYF
>.|TRBJ2-1|TRBV2|.
TGTGCCAGCCGCCCCGGGACTGAGTACAATGAGCAGTTCTTC
CASRPGTEYNEQFF
>once|TRBJ2-5|TRBV7-8|TRBD1
TGTGCCAGCAGCTTAGCCCCGGGACAGGGGGATCCTAGGGAGACCCAGTACTTC
CASSLAPGQGDPRETQYF
>few|TRBJ1-1|TRBV20-1|.
TGCAGTGCTAAAACGGGCACTGAAGCTTTCTTT
CSAKTGTEAFF
>few|TRBJ2-1|TRBV24-1|TRBD1
TGTGCCACCAGTGACTTAGACAGGGCGAGCTCCTACAATGAGCAGTTCTTC
CATSDLDRASSYNEQFF
>.|TRBJ2-3|TRBV28|.
TGTGCCAGCAGTTTTTCGCCGGGTTTCACAGATACGCAGTATTTT
CASSFSPGFTDTQYF
>few|TRBJ2-5|TRBV11-2|.
TGTGCCAGCAGCTTAGACTCTAGCTCGCGTGAGACCCAGTACTTC
CASSLDSSSRETQYF
>.|TRBJ2-3|TRBV11-2|.
TGTGCCAGCCCCAGGGCGGATACGCAGTATTTT
CASPRADTQYF
>.|TRBJ2-3|TRBV4-3|TRBD1
TGCGCCAGCAGCCTTCCCGGACAGGGGCGTGCAGATACGCAGTATTTT
CASSLPGQGRADTQYF
>.|TRBJ2-1|TRBV12-3/TRBV12-4|TRBD1
TGTGCCAGCAGTAAAACAGACAGGGGGAATCAGGATGAGCAGTTCTTC
CASSKTDRGNQDEQFF
>.|TRBJ2-1|TRBV12-3/TRBV12-4|.
TGTGCCAGCAGTTCTCAGGAGGACGAAAAGGATGAGCAGTTCTTC
CASSSQEDEKDEQFF
>few|TRBJ2-2|TRBV19|TRBD2
TGTGCCAGTAGAAGCGGGGGGGTCGACACCGGGGAGCTGTTTTTT
CASRSGGVDTGELFF
>.|TRBJ1-4|TRBV27|.
TGTGCCAGCAGTCCACCCCCCCCGTTAGATCTGAATGAAAAACTGTTTTTT
CASSPPPPLDLNEKLFF
>.|TRBJ2-6|TRBV7-6|.
TGTGCCAGCAGCTTAGCGGACAACTCTGGGGCCAACGTCCTGACTTTC
CASSLADNSGANVLTF
>.|TRBJ1-6|TRBV7-2|.
TGTGCCAGCAGCTTGGGTGCCCAGAGCTCCTATAATTCACCCCTCCACTTT
CASSLGAQSSYNSPLHF
>many|TRBJ1-6|TRBV7-6|TRBD1
TGTGCCAGCAGCCGGGACAGGGTTTCACCCCTCCACTTT
CASSRDRVSPLHF
>many|TRBJ2-1|TRBV27|.
TGTGCCGCCCGGGCAGTACGGAACAATGAGCAGTTCTTC
CAARAVRNNEQFF
>.|TRBJ1-1|TRBV7-6|.
TGTGCCAGCAGCTATGGGCCCGAGACACCTCTACAAGCTTTCTTT
CASSYGPETPLQAFF
>few|TRBJ2-7|TRBV28|TRBD1
TGTGCCAGCAGTTTAGTCGCCCGGACAGGGGACTCCTACGAGCAGTACTTC
CASSLVARTGDSYEQYF
>.|TRBJ2-3|TRBV29-1|TRBD1
TGCAGCGTTGCGGGGATAGGGGGGACAGGGGTAACAGATACGCAGTATTTT
CSVAGIGGTGVTDTQYF